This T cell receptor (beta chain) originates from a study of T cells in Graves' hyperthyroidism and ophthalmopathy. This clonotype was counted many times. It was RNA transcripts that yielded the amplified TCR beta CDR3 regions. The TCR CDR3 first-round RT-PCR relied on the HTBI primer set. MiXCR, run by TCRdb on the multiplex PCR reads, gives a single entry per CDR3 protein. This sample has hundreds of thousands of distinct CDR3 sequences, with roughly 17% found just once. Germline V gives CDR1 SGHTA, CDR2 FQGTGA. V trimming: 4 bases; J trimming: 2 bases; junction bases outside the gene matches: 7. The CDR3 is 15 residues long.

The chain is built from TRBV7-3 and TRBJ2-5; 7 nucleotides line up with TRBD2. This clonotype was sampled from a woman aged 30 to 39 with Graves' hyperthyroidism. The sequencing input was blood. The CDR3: CASSSQPGLQETQYF. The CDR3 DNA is TGTGCCAGCAGCTCCCAACCGGGACTACAAGAGACCCAGTACTTC.